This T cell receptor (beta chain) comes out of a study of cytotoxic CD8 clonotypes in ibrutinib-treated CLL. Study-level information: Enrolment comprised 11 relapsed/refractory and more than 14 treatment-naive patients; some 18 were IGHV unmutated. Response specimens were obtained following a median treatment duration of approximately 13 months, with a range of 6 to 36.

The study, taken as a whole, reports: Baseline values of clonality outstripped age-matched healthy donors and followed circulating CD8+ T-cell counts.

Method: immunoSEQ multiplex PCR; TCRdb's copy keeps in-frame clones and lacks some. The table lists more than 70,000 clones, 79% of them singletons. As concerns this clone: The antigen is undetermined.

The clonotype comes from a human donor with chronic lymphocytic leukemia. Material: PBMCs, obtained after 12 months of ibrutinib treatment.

The CDR3 coding sequence is TGTGCCAGCAGCCGACAGGGTGGTGGCTACACCTTC. Its translation: CASSRQGGGYTF. This sequence joins TRBV6-5 and TRBJ1-2; TRBD1 aligns across 7 bases. CDR1 is MNHEY and CDR2 is SVGAGI in the germline V gene. Trimming removed 6 bases from V and 7 bases from J; junction bases left unmatched: 5. The CDR3 is made up of 12 amino acids.